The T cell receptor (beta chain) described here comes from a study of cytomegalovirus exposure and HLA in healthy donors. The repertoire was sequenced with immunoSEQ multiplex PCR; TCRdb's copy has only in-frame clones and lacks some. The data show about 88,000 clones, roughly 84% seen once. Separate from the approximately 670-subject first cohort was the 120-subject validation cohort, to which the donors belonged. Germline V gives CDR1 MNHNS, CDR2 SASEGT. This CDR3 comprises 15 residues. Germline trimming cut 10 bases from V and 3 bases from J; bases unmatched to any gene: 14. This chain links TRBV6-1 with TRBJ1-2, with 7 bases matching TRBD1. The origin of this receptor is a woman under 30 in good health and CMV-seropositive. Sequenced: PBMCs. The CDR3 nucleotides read TGTGCCACCCTTCAGGGGGAGACTAAGTACTATGGCTACACCTTC. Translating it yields CATLQGETKYYGYTF.